This TCR beta chain appears in the sequencing data of a study of shared clonotypes between healthy human individuals (dated by TCRdb to 2020 to 2022). A note on the overall study: Two women and three men aged 18 to 49 years were included in the cohort. For each donor, three plates each were used for CD4 naive and CD4 memory, two plates were used for CD8 naive, and one plate was used for CD8 memory. Different laboratories and diverse techniques were used to prepare libraries and sequence TCR repertoires, to increase sequencing depth and limit assay-specific biases. Leukapheresis yielded between about 0.8 and 9.5 billion PBMCs per donor. To estimate repertoire size and how much clonotype sharing occurs between individuals, the study deeply sequenced the blood TCR repertoires of several healthy adults.

As regards this clone: Its antigen specificity is not known. Base qualities are missing; no much larger clone stands one base away.

Paper-wide results and their limitations: Sharing across several donors was observed for around 5% of naive CD4, over 3% of naive CD8, roughly 2.3% of memory CD4, and around 0.4% of memory CD8 clonotypes. Because the study included a small number of donors, the genetic and exposure-history diversity represented was limited. Based on pairwise subsampling, the degree of clonotype sharing among donors was expected to be affected by sequencing depth. Sampling was limited to blood, and TCR repertoires in tissue likely differ from TCR repertoires in blood. Incomplete sequencing was indicated by rarefaction of sorted-subset datasets, despite the large sequencing depth. Estimated clonotype richness was generally larger for naive than for memory subsets. Clonotypes shared by all four sorted-subset donors showed higher generation probabilities than non-shared clonotypes.

Using the deep immunoSEQ assay, multiplex PCR amplified TCR CDR3 regions from genomic DNA. Genomic DNA extracted from each cell subset was distributed evenly over all wells of several immunoSEQ 96-well plates, and each plate served as one replicate. For sorted subsets, each replicate PCR was loaded with around 220 ng genomic DNA, equivalent to approximately 27,000 T cell genomes. The purified libraries were quantified using a Qubit 3.0 fluorometer, sized with a Bioanalyzer 2100, and then quantified again using the KAPA Library Quantification kit. Each immunoSEQ 96-well plate was sequenced on its own single-read 150-cycle Illumina NextSeq 550 flow cell. Concerning the study's data processing: The immunoSEQ output contained only junctional sequences without quality scores, so filtering could not match that applied to full-length reads. To assign V/J genes and CDR3, sequences were annotated against IMGT germline references using PyIR, a Python wrapper for IgBLAST v1.9. Any read was removed if the V/J assignment was weak (E-value above 1e-6), the CDR3 was missing, or the read contained stop codons, out-of-frame junctions, or ambiguous translated residues. A V3J clonotype was defined by an identical inferred V gene, J gene, and CDR3 amino acid sequence. Percentage overlap between repertoires was calculated by dividing the number of shared unique clonotypes by the size of the smaller repertoire. Three approaches were used to assess repertoire richness: RTK rarefaction, the Chao1 estimator, and Recon v2.1 estimates of unobserved clonotypes. Generation probabilities were computed with OLGA for all TCRbeta clonotypes obtained by the gDNA method from four donors. Imported from immuneACCESS, the table was reduced by TCRdb to in-frame sequences with V and J called. These copies leave out some clones; in studies compared against another copy, an unresolved V gene accounts for under half, and the cause of the remainder is not known. Clone size and V and J calls were adopted from that table, with D and trimming inferred from the DNA. A total of over 2 million clones appear in this sample, 90% to 95% of them only once. The biggest ten clones account for 0.13% of the sample.

Cut back by 4 bases and 7 bases, the V and J ends lie 17 bases apart. As encoded in the germline V gene, CDR1 is MNHNS while CDR2 is SASEGT. The CDR3 measures 15 amino acids from cysteine to phenylalanine. Of all the DNA, just the CDR3 is kept, 45 bases in frame from base 1. Donors were healthy HIV-negative adults with no recently reported acute infections or vaccinations. Only Caucasian adults living in Nashville, Tennessee, USA were represented among the donors. CD4+ T cells were enriched through magnetic negative selection, after which naive cells were positively selected on CD45RA and the remaining negative fraction served as the memory subset. After blood collection by leukapheresis, PBMCs were isolated using Ficoll-Histopaque density gradient centrifugation and then cryopreserved in the vapor phase of liquid nitrogen. Analytical flow cytometry was used to check the purity and quantity of each magnetically sorted T cell population. Each sorted fraction had its genomic DNA isolated and then quantified by UV absorbance on a Nanodrop 2000c.

The V and J segments used are TRBV6-1 and TRBJ1-5; a tentative D match to TRBD1 spans 6 bases. The material sequenced was naive CD4+ T cells sorted from blood. What this sample's cell subset or site label stands for: CD45RA+ positively selected. The sequence came from a man between 18 and 29 years old in good health. The DNA sequence follows: TGTGCCAGCAGTGGGAGGGCAGGGGAAGGACAGCCCCAGCATTTT. This is translated as CASSGRAGEGQPQHF.